A single TCR beta chain is shown here with its context. This clone came up a few times. There is no known antigen for this receptor. Base qualities are not recorded, but no much larger clone differs from it by a single base. CDR1 and CDR2 were assigned from the germline V gene as MNHNS and SASEGT. From the cysteine up to the phenylalanine, the CDR3 has a length of 14 residues. CDR3 DNA only is kept here, 42 bases in frame from base 1. Unmatched junction bases come to 8, with V trimmed by 6 bases and J by 4 bases. These data are taken from a study of CD4+ T cells in melanoma (dated by TCRdb to 2021 to 2024). Regarding the complete study: Neoantigen-specific CD4+ T cells in human melanoma were investigated in the study. Results and caveats for the whole study, not just this receptor: Neoantigen-specific CD4+ T cells were reported to be correlated with the function of CD8+ T cells, macrophages and B cells. According to the report, neoantigen-specific CD4+ T cells in melanoma displayed diverse differentiation states.

The library was produced with the immunoSEQ multiplex PCR assay. In its TCRdb copy, this immuneACCESS table keeps in-frame sequences only and misses some clones. Where compared with another copy, unresolved V genes explain less than half of these, and the others have no known cause. The sample has fewer than 15,000 clones on record, about 74% of them singletons. 16% of the sample is in the top ten clones. Donors were patients with melanoma. The receptor was isolated from a human donor with melanoma. Recombination linked TRBV6-1 to TRBJ1-2; 7 bases in the middle match TRBD1. Source material: cells from a culture (not recorded whether cultured in vitro). The CDR3 region reads CASSEGQRFYGYTF. The base sequence is TGTGCCAGCAGCGAGGGACAGCGCTTCTATGGCTACACCTTC.